This T cell receptor beta chain appears in the sequencing data of a study of CD8+CD57+ T cells in acquired aplastic anemia. Study background: Mean DNA quantity obtained from sorted CD4+ and CD8+ cells was 3 to 4 ug.

This clonotype occurred many times. CDR3 and TCR beta VDJ profiling relied on genomic DNA as the template. MiXCR, applied by TCRdb to the reads, yields one record per CDR3 protein. The table shows approximately 98,000 distinct CDR3 sequences, with about 67% occurring only once. Sequenced patients had shown CD8+CD57+ cell expansion by flow cytometry. The V and J ends lost 5 bases and 8 bases respectively, with 10 bases between them. Per germline, CDR1 MNHEY and CDR2 SMNVEV (reference sequence). The CDR3 runs to 12 residues. The clonotype comes from a human donor with aplastic anemia. V gene TRBV27 combines with J gene TRBJ2-1; D is ambiguous. Specimen: sorted CD4+, CD8+, or CD8+CD57+ T cells (not recorded which) from PBMCs. CDR3 in DNA: TGTGCCAGCAGTCCCCAGAAGCATGAGCAGTTCTTC. Amino acids: CASSPQKHEQFF.